This T cell receptor (beta chain) originates from a study of cytotoxic CD8 clonotypes in ibrutinib-treated CLL. Turning to the study itself: Response samples followed a median about 12 months of treatment, range 6 to 36.

Measured with immunoSEQ multiplex PCR; TCRdb has only the in-frame clones, and not every one. The data show some 150,000 clones, with about 80% seen just once and around 30% held by the top ten. V was shortened by 6 bases and J by 3 bases, with 11 bases between the two germline ends. Germline lookup yields CDR1 KGHSH and CDR2 LQKENI. The CDR3 has 13 residues. J is TRBJ1-1 and V is TRBV18; possible D gene TRBD1, 6 bases. The TCR sequence derives from a human donor with chronic lymphocytic leukemia. The source was PBMCs, collected after 12 months of ibrutinib treatment. The CDR3 coding sequence is TGTGCCAGCTCTCCCAGGGGATACACTGAAGCTTTCTTT. Translation gives CASSPRGYTEAFF.